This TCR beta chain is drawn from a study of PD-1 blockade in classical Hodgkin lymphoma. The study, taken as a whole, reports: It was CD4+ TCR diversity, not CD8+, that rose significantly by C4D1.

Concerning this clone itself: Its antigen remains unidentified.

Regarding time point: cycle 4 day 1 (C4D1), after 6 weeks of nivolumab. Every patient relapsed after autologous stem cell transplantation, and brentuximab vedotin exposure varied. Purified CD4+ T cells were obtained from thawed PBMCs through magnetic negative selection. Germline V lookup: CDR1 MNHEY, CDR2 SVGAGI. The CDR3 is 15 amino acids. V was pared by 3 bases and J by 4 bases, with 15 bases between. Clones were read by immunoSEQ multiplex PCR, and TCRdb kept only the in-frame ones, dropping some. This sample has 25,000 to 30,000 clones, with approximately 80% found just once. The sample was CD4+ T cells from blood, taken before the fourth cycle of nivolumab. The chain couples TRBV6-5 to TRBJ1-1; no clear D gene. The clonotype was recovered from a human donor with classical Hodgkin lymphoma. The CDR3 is CASSYRPGMGTEAFF. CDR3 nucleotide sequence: TGTGCCAGCAGTTATCGTCCGGGTATGGGCACTGAAGCTTTCTTT.